The 8 T cell receptor beta chains given below trace back to one sample, sequenced in a study of shared clonotypes between healthy human individuals. Naive CD8 cells were CD45RO-negative, positively selected for CCR7, excluding terminally differentiated effector memory CD45RA+ cells. TCRdb keeps only in-frame clones here, not all; method: immunoSEQ multiplex PCR. The table has 1.5 million to 2.5 million clones, about 95% seen once. The specimen was naive CD8+ T cells sorted from blood. These TCRs come from a man aged 18-30 years in good health.

A remark on this clone: Other DNA sequences within the sample encode an identical CDR3. The chain joins TRBV7-9 to TRBJ2-5, with TRBD2 matching over 7 bases. The CDR3 covers 14 residues. V trimming: 5 bases; J trimming: 1 base; junction bases outside the gene matches: 4. CDR1 and CDR2 (germline): SEHNR, FQNEAQ (reference sequence). The CDR3 sequence is CASSRAGTQETQYF. In DNA, the CDR3 is TGTGCCAGCAGCCGAGCGGGGACCCAAGAGACCCAGTACTTC.

This clone appeared once. The J gene is TRBJ1-5, the V gene TRBV7-9; maybe TRBD1 (5 bases). Germline V gene data show CDR1 as SEHNR and CDR2 as FQNEAQ (reference sequence). Trimming removed 7 bases at V and 2 bases at J, with 9 bases between. The CDR3 totals 13 residues. The CDR3 DNA follows: TGTGCCAGCACCCAGGGTCGCAATCAGCCCCAGCATTTT. Translated, it gives CASTQGRNQPQHF.

V usage is TRBV28 and J usage is TRBJ2-7, with D hard to call. Looked up from germline, CDR1 is MDHEN and CDR2 is SYDVKM. V lost 6 bases and J 6 bases, leaving 12 bases between the germline ends. The CDR3 totals 12 residues. CDR3 DNA sequence: TGTGCCAGCAGCCTCCTAGGCGGCGAGCAGTACTTC. Its translation: CASSLLGGEQYF.

The genes are TRBV23-1 and TRBJ1-5; TRBD1 matches at 8 bases. TRBV23-1 is treated as an ORF (open reading frame) with a function not yet certain. The CDR3 contains 18 residues. V shed 2 bases and J 5 bases; nucleotides not matched to a gene: 14. In DNA, the CDR3 is TGCGCCAGCAGTCAAGGCATTCGGACAGGGAAGTTAGATCAGCCCCAGCATTTT. This gives the protein CASSQGIRTGKLDQPQHF.

The chain carries TRBV4-1 and TRBJ2-7, with 10 nucleotides matching TRBD1. Germline loops: CDR1 MGHRA, CDR2 YSYEKL. The V and J ends lost 1 base and 4 bases, in that order; junction bases with no gene match: 4. This CDR3 has 15 residues. Here the CDR3 DNA reads TGCGCCAGCAGCCAAGGAGGGGACAGGGGATACGAGCAGTACTTC. The encoded protein is CASSQGGDRGYEQYF.

Turning to this clone: Other nucleotide sequences from this sample produce the same CDR3. CDR3: CASSQGLAGTYEQYF. The CDR3 coding sequence is TGCGCCAGCAGCCAAGGACTAGCGGGGACCTACGAGCAGTACTTC. This rearrangement joins TRBV4-3 to TRBJ2-7; 11 bases map to TRBD2. The trim removed 1 base at V and 2 bases at J, leaving 1 base unmatched. The CDR3 sequence is 15 residues long. Germline assignment: CDR1 LGHNA and CDR2 YSLEER.

The chain employs TRBV2 and TRBJ2-7; D call uncertain. The CDR3 contains 13 residues. Trimming stripped 6 bases from V and 3 bases from J, with 12 bases between. Germline assignment: CDR1 SNHLY and CDR2 FYNNEI. CDR3 in DNA: TGTGCCAGCAGGGCCGGATGGGGCTACGAGCAGTACTTC. It encodes CASRAGWGYEQYF.

This clone has just one count. V usage is TRBV12-5 and J usage is TRBJ2-1; D ambiguous. The CDR3 covers 12 residues. The ends were cut back, 3 bases at V and 7 bases at J, with 7 bases in the middle. CDR1 and CDR2 from the germline V gene are LGHNT and FRNRAP. CDR3 nucleotides: TGTGCTAGTGGTTTCGTCGCGAATGAGCAGTTCTTC. Protein: CASGFVANEQFF.